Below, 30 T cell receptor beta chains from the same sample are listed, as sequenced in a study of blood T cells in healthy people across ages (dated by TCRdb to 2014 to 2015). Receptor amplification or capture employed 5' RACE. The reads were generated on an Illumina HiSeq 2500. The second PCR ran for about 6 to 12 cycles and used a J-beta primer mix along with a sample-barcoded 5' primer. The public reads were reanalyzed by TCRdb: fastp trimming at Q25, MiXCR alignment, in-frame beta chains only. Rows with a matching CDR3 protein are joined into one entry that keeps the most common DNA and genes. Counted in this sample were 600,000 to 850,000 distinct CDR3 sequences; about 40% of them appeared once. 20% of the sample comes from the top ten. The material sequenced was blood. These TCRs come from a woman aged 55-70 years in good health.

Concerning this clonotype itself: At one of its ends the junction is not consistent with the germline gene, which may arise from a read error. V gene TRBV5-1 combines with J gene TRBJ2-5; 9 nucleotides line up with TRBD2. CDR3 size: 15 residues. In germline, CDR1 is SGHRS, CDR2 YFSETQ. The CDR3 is CASSISTSGQDTQYF. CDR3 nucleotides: TGCGCCAGCAGCATTTCGACTAGCGGACAAGATACCCAGTACTTC.

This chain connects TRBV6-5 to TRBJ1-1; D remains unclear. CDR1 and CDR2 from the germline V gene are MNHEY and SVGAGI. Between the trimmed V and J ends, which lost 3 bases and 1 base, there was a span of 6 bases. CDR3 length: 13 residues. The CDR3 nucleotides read TGTGCCAGCAGTTATAGGAGGAACACTGAAGCTTTCTTT. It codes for CASSYRRNTEAFF.

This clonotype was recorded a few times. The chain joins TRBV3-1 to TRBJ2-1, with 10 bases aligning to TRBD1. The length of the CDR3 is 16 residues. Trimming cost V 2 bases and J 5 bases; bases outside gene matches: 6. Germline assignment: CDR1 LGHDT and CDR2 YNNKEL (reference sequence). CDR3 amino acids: CASSQTPGQGHNEQFF. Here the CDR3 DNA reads TGTGCCAGCAGCCAAACTCCGGGACAGGGGCACAATGAGCAGTTCTTC.

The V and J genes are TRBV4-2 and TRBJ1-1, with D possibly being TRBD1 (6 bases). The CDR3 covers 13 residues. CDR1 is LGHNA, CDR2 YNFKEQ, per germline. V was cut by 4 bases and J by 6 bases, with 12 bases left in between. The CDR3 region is CASSPRGSAEAFF. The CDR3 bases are TGTGCCAGCAGCCCAAGGGGGTCCGCTGAAGCTTTCTTT.

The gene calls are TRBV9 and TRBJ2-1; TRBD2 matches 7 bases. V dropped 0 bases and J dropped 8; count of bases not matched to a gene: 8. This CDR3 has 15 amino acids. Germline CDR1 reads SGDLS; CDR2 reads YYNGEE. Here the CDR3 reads CASSVGTAGVHEQFF. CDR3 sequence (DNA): TGTGCCAGCAGCGTAGGTACGGCGGGAGTCCATGAGCAGTTCTTC.

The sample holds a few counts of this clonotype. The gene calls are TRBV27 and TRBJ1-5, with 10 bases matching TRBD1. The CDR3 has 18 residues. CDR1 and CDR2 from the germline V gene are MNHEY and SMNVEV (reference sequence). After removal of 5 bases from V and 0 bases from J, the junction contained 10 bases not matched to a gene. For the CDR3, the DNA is TGTGCCAGCAGTCCGGGACAGGGGCTATACGGTAGCAATCAGCCCCAGCATTTT. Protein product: CASSPGQGLYGSNQPQHF.

Here the CDR3 reads CAISASGSAGNTIYF. In DNA, the CDR3 is TGTGCCATCAGTGCTTCGGGGTCTGCTGGAAACACCATATATTTT. This sequence joins TRBV10-3 and TRBJ1-3, with D unresolved. The CDR3 contains 15 residues. Germline V lookup: CDR1 ENHRY, CDR2 SYGVKD. Trimming stripped 4 bases from V and 2 bases from J, with 12 bases between.

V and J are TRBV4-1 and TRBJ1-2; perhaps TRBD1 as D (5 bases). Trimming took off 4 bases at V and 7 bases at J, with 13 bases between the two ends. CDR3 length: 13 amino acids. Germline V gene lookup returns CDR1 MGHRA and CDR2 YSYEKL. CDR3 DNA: TGCGCCAGCAGCCCCCAAGAGGGGTGTGGCTACACCTTC. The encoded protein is CASSPQEGCGYTF.

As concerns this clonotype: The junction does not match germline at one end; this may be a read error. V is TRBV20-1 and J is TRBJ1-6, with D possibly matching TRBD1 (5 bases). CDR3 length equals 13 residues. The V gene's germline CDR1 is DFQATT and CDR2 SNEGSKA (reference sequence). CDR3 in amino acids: CGAARQPDSPLHF. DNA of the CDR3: TGCGGTGCTGCCCGACAGCCAGATTCACCCCTCCACTTT.

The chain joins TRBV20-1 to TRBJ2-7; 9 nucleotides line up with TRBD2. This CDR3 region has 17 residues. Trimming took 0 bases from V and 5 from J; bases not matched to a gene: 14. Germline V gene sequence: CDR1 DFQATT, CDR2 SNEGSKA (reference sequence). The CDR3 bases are TGCAGTGCTAGAGATAGGCGGGAGGGCCTCTTTTGGCACGAGCAGTACTTC. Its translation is CSARDRREGLFWHEQYF.

CDR3 nucleotide sequence: TGTGCCAGCAGTTCCACTATTGCCCGGGACAGTAATCAGCCCCAGCATTTT. Its protein product is CASSSTIARDSNQPQHF. The V gene is TRBV6-2 or TRBV6-3, the J gene TRBJ1-5; 7 bases are shared with TRBD1. V lost 4 bases, J lost 4 bases, and 13 bases stayed unmatched. Per the germline V gene, CDR1 is MNHEY and CDR2 is SVGEGT. This CDR3 region has 17 residues.

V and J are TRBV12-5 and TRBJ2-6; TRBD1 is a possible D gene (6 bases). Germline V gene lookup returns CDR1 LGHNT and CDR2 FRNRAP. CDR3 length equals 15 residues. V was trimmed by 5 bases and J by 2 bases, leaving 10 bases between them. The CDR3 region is CASGGRDTGANVLTF. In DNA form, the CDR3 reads TGTGCTAGTGGTGGCAGGGACACTGGGGCCAACGTCCTGACTTTC.

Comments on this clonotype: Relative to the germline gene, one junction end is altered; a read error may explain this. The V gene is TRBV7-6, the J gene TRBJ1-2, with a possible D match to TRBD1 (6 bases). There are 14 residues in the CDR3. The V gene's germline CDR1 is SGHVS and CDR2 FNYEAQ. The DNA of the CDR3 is TGTGCCAACAGCTCGGAGACAGGAATCTATGGCTACACCTTC. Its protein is CANSSETGIYGYTF.

CDR3 region: CASSQDPYVGYGYTF. The CDR3 DNA sequence: TGCGCCAGCAGCCAGGACCCTTACGTTGGCTATGGCTACACCTTC. The chain is built from TRBV5-1 and TRBJ1-2; D is undetermined. Germline V gene sequence: CDR1 SGHRS, CDR2 YFSETQ. The CDR3 has 15 residues. V was cut by 4 bases and J by 4 bases, with 17 bases left in between.

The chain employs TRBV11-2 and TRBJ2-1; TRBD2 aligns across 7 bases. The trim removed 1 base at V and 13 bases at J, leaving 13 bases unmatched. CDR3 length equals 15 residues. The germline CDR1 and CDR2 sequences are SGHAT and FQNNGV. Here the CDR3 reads CASSLGTSGIETQFF. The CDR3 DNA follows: TGTGCCAGCAGCTTAGGGACTAGTGGAATTGAGACCCAGTTCTTC.

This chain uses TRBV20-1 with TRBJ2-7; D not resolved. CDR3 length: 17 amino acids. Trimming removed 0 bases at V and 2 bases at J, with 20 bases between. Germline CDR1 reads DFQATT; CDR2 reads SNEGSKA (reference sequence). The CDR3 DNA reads TGCAGTGCTAGAGATCTTTGGCGTCGGACGGCGACCTACGAGCAGTACTTC. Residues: CSARDLWRRTATYEQYF.

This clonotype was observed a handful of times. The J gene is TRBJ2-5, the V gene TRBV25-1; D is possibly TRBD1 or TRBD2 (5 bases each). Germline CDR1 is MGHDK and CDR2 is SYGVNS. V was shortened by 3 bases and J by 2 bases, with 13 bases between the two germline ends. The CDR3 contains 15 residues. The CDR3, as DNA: TGTGCCAGCAGTGACTACCGGGACCTACAAGAGACCCAGTACTTC. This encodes CASSDYRDLQETQYF.

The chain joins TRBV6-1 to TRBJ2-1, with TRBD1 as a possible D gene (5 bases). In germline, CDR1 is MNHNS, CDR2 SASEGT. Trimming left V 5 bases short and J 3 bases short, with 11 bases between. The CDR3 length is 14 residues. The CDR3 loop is CASSQGAGYNEQFF. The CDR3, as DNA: TGTGCCAGCAGTCAAGGGGCTGGCTACAATGAGCAGTTCTTC.

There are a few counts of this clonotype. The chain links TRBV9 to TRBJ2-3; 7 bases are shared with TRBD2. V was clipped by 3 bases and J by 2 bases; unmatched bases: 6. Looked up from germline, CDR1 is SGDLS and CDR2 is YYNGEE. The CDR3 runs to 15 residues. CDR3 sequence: CASSARTSITDTQYF. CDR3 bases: TGTGCCAGCAGCGCGCGGACTAGTATCACAGATACGCAGTATTTT. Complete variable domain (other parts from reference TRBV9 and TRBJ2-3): DSGVTQTPKHLITATGQRVTLRCSPRSGDLSVYWYQQSLDQGLQFLIQYYNGEERAKGNILERFSAQQFPDLHSELNLSSLELGDSALYFCASSARTSITDTQYFGPGTRLTVL.

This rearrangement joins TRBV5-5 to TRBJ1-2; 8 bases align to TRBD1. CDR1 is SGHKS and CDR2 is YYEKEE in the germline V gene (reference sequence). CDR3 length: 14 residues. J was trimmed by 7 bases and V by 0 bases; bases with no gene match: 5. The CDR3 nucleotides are TGTGCCAGCAGCTTGGGGGCAGGGGGCTTTGGCTACACCTTC. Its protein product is CASSLGAGGFGYTF.

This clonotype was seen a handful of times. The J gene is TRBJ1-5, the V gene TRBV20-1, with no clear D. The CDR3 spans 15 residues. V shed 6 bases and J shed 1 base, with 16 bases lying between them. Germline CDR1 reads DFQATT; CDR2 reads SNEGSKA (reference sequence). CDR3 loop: CSAAPQRESNQPQHF. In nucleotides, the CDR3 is TGCAGTGCCGCGCCCCAAAGGGAAAGCAATCAGCCCCAGCATTTT.

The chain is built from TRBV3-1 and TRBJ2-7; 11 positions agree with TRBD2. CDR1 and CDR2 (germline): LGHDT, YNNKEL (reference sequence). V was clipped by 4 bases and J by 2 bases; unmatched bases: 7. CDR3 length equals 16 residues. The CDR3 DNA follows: TGTGCCAGCAGCCCCCCTGGGACTAGCGGTCCCTACGAGCAGTACTTC. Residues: CASSPPGTSGPYEQYF.

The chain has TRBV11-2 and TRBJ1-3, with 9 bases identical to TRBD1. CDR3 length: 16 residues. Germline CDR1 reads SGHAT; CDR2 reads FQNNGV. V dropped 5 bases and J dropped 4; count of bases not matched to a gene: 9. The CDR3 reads CASSQSGTGNGNTIYF. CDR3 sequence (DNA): TGTGCCAGCAGCCAAAGCGGGACAGGGAACGGAAACACCATATATTTT.

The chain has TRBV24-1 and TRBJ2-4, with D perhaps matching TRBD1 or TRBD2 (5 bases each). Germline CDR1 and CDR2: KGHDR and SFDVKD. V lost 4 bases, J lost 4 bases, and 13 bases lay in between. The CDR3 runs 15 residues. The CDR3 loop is CATSESGPDKNIQYF. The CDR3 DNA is TGTGCCACCAGTGAATCGGGACCAGATAAAAACATTCAGTACTTC.

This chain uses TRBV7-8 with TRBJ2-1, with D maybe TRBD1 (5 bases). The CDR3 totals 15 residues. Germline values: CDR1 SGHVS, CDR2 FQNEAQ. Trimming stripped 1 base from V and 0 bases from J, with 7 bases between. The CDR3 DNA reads TGTGCCAGCAGCTTAGAAGGGGTCTCCTACAATGAGCAGTTCTTC. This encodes CASSLEGVSYNEQFF.

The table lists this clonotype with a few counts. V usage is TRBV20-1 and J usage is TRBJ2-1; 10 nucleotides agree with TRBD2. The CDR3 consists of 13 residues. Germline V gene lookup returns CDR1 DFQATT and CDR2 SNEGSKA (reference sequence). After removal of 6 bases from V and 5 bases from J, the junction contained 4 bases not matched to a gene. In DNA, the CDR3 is TGCAGTGCCGCCGGGACTAGCGACAATGAGCAGTTCTTC. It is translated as CSAAGTSDNEQFF.

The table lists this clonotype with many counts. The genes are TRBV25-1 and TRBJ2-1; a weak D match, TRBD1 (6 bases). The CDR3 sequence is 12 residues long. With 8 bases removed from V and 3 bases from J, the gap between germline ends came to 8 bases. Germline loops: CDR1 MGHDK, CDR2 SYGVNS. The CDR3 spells CASGQNYNEQFF. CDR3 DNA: TGTGCCAGCGGACAGAACTACAATGAGCAGTTCTTC. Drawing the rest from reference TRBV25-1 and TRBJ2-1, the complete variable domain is EADIYQTPRYLVIGTGKKITLECSQTMGHDKMYWYQQDPGMELHLIHYSYGVNSTEKGDLSSESTVSRIRTEHFPLTLESARPSHTSQYLCASGQNYNEQFFGPGTRLTVL.

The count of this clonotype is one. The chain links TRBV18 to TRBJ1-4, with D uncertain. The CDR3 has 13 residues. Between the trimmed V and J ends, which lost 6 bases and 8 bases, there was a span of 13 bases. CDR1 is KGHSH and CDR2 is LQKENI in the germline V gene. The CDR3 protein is CASSPRREEKLFF. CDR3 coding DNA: TGTGCCAGCTCCCCGAGGAGAGAGGAAAAACTGTTTTTT.

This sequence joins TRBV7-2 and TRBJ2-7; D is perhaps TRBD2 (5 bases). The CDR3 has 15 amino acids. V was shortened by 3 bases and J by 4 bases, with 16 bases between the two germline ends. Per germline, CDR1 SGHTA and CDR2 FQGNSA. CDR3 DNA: TGTGCCAGCAGCTTCGGGAAGACGGGCTATTACGAGCAGTACTTC. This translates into CASSFGKTGYYEQYF.

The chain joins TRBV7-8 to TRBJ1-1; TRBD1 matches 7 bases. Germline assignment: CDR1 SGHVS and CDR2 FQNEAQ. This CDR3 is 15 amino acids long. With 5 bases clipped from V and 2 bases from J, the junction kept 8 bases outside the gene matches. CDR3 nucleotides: TGTGCCAGCAGCCGGTACGGGACAGCTAACACTGAAGCTTTCTTT. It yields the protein CASSRYGTANTEAFF.